This TCR beta chain was captured in a study of blood T cell repertoires in COVID-19. This clone was seen once. TCRdb keeps only in-frame clones here, not all; method: immunoSEQ multiplex PCR. The sample has about 400,000 clones; more than 75% are singletons. Germline V CDR1 and CDR2: MDHEN, SYDVKM. This CDR3 comprises 15 residues. V lost 4 bases and J lost 4, with 13 bases in between. This TCR was sampled from a man between 40 and 49 years old in a cohort exposed to, infected with or recovered from COVID-19 (not recorded which). Sample: PBMCs or T cells enriched from blood (not recorded which). The V call is TRBV28, the J call TRBJ1-4; tentatively, D is TRBD1 (5 bases). The CDR3 DNA sequence: TGTGCCAGCAGTTCCGACAGCTTGGGTAATGAAAAACTGTTTTTT. Protein sequence: CASSSDSLGNEKLFF. The full variable domain, completed using reference TRBV28 and TRBJ1-4, is DVKVTQSSRYLVKRTGEKVFLECVQDMDHENMFWYRQDPGLGLRLIYFSYDVKMKEKGDIPEGYSVSREKKERFSLILESASTNQTSMYLCASSSDSLGNEKLFFGSGTQLSVL.